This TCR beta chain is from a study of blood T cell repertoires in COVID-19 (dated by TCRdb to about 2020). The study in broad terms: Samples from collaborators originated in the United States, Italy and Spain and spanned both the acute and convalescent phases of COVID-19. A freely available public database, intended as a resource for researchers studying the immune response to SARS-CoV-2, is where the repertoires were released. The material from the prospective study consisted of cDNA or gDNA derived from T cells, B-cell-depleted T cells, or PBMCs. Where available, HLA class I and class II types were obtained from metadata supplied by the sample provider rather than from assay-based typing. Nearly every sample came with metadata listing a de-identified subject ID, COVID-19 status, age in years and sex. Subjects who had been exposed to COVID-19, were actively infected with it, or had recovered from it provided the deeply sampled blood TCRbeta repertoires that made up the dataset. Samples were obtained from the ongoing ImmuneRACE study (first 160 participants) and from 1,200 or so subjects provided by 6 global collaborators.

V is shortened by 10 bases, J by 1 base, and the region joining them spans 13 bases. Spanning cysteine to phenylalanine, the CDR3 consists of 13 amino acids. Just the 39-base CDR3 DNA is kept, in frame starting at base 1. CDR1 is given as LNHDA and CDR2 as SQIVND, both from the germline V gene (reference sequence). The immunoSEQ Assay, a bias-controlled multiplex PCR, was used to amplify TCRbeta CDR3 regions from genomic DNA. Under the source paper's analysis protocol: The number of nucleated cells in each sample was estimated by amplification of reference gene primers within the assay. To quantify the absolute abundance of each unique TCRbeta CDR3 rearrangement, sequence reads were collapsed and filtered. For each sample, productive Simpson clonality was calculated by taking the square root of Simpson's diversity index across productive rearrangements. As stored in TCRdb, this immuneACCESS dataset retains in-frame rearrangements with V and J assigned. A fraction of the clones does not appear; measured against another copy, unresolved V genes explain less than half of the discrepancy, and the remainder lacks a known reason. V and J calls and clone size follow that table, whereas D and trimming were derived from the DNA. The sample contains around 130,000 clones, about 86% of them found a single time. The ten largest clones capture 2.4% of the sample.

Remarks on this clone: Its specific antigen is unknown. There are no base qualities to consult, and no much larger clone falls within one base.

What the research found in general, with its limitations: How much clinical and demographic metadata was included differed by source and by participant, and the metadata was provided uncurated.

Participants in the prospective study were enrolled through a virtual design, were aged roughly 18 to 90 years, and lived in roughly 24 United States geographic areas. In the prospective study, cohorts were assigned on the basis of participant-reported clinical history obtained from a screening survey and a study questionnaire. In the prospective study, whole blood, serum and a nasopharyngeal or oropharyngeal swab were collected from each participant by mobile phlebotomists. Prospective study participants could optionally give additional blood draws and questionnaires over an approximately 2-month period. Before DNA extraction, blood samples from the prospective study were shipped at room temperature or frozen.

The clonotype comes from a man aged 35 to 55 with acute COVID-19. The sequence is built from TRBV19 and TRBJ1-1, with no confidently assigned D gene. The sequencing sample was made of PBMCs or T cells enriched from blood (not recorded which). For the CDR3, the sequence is CANTSLKNTEAFF. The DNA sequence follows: TGTGCCAACACATCTCTGAAGAACACTGAAGCTTTCTTT.